At least ten counts were recorded for the clone carrying this T cell receptor (beta chain). Unique molecular identifiers were built into the TCRbeta library. TCRdb reanalysed the PCR reads using MiXCR and keeps one entry per CDR3 protein. The sample lists around 240,000 distinct CDR3 sequences; approximately 9.9% were seen once. Germline assignment: CDR1 MNHEY and CDR2 SVGEGT. V lost 7 bases and J lost 2; bases outside the gene matches: 8. The CDR3 consists of 14 residues. This sample is part of a study of T-cell reconstitution after alpha-beta-depleted transplantation in children. Source: PBMCs from the stem cell graft donor, taken from the stem cell graft. The TCR comes from a human donor who donated a stem cell graft to a child with SCID. This sequence joins TRBV6-2 or TRBV6-3 and TRBJ2-7; 7 bases align to TRBD1. CDR3 residues: CASMGDRVTYEQYF. CDR3 DNA: TGTGCCAGCATGGGGGACAGAGTTACCTACGAGCAGTACTTC.